This TCR beta chain was profiled in a study of T cell changes during pregnancy in multiple sclerosis. Only in-frame clones appear in the TCRdb table, and some are missing; sequencing was by immunoSEQ multiplex PCR. Here the sample spans approximately 41,000 clones, roughly 89% being singletons. V lost 3 bases and J 3 bases, leaving 4 bases between the germline ends. There are 11 residues in the CDR3. Looked up from germline, CDR1 is DFQATT and CDR2 is SNEGSKA (reference sequence). This chain connects TRBV20-1 to TRBJ2-3; D unresolved. The sequence came from a female donor with multiple sclerosis, enrolled in a pregnancy study. The input for sequencing was CD4+ T cells from peripheral blood mononuclear cells, taken in the second trimester of pregnancy. This CDR3 reads CSARQTDTQYF. The CDR3 DNA is TGCAGTGCTAGGCAGACAGATACGCAGTATTTT.